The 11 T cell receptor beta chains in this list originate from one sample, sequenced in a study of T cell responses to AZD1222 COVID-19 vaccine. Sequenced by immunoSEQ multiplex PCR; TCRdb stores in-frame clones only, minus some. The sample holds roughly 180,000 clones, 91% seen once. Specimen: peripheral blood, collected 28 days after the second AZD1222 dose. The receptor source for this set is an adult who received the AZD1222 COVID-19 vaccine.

CDR3 DNA: TGCGCCAGCAGCTTGTTACAGGGGGTGGGCAATGAGCAGTTCTTC. As protein: CASSLLQGVGNEQFF. V is TRBV5-1 and J is TRBJ2-1; TRBD1 aligns across 8 bases. The germline CDR1 and CDR2 sequences are SGHRS and YFSETQ. The CDR3 covers 15 residues. The junction had 6 bases not matched to a gene; V was cut back by 1 base and J by 6 bases.

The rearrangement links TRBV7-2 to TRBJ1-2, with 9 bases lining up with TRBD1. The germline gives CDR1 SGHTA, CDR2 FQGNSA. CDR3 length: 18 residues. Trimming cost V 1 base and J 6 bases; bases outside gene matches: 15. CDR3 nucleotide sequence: TGTGCCAGCAGCTTAGTCGTGGACAGGGGTGGTTTGGGGAATGGCTACACCTTC. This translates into CASSLVVDRGGLGNGYTF.

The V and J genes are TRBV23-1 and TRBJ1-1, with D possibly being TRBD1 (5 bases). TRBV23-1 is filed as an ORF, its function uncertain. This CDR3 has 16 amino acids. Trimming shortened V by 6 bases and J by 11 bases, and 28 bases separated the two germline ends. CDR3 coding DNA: TGCGCCAGCAGGACCTCTCCGGGCCCTTGGGGGGAGTTGGCTTTCTTT. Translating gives CASRTSPGPWGELAFF.

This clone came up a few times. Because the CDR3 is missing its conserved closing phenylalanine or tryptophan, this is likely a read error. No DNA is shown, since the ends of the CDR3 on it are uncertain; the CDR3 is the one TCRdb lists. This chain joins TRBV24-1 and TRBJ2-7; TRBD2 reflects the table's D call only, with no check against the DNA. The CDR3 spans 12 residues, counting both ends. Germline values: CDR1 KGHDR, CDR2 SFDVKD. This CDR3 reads CATSDYGTSGNE.

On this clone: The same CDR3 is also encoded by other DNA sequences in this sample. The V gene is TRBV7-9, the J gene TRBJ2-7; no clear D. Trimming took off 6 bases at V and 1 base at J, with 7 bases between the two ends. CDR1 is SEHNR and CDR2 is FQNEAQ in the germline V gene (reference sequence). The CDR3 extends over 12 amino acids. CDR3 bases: TGTGCCAGCAGGGGGATTTCCTACGAGCAGTACTTC. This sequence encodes CASRGISYEQYF.

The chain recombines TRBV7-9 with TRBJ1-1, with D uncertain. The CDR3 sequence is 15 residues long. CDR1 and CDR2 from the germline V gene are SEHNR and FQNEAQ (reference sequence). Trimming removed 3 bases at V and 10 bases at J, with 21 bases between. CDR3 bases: TGTGCCAGCAGCTTTATTAAAGGTTCCTCGAGAGTAGCTTTCTTT. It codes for CASSFIKGSSRVAFF.

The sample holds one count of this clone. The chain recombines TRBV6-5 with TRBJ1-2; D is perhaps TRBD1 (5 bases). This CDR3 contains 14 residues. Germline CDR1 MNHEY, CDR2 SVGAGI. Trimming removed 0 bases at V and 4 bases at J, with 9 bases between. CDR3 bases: TGTGCCAGCAGTTACTCGAGGGGCTCCTATGGCTACACCTTC. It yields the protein CASSYSRGSYGYTF.

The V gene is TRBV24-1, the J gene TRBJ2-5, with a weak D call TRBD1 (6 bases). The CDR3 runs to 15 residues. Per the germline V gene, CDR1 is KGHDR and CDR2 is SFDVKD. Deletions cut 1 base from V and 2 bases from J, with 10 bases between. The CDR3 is CATSDFLGTQETQYF. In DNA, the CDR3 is TGTGCCACCAGTGATTTCCTTGGGACACAAGAGACCCAGTACTTC.

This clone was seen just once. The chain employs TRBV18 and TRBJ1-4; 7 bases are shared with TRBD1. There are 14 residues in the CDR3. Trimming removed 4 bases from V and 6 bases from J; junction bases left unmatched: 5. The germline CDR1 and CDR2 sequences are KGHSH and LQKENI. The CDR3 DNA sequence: TGTGCCAGCTCACGACAGGGAAGGGATGAAAAACTGTTTTTT. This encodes CASSRQGRDEKLFF.

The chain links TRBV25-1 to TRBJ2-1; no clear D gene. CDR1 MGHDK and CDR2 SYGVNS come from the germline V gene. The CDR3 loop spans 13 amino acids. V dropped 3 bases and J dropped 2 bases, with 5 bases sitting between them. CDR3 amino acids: CASSDVAYNEQFF. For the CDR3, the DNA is TGTGCCAGCAGTGACGTGGCCTACAATGAGCAGTTCTTC.

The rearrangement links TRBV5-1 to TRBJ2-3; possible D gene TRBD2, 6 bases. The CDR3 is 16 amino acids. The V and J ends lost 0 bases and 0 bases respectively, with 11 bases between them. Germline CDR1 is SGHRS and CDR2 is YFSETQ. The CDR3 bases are TGCGCCAGCAGCTTGGCCAAACTAGCTAGCACAGATACGCAGTATTTT. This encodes CASSLAKLASTDTQYF. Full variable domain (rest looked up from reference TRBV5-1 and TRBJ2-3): KAGVTQTPRYLIKTRGQQVTLSCSPISGHRSVSWYQQTPGQGLQFLFEYFSETQRNKGNFPGRFSGRQFSNSRSEMNVSTLELGDSALYLCASSLAKLASTDTQYFGPGTRLTVL.